This T cell receptor beta chain came from a study of cytomegalovirus exposure and HLA in healthy donors. Study-level information: The use of the same platform for the 90 to 150 validation repertoires and the 550 to 850 first-cohort repertoires was reported by a later analysis. Notes on the study in general: A later analysis found first-cohort TCR clusters tended to co-occur in the 110 or so validation repertoires. Cytomegalovirus-associated TCR beta chains were listed, numbering approximately 150.

TCRdb's copy holds only in-frame clones and misses some; the assay was immunoSEQ multiplex PCR. The repertoire holds approximately 200,000 clones, around 84% seen once, with around an eighth in the top ten. Regarding this clone: Antigen specificity is unknown.

V was cut by 1 base and J by 5 bases, with 11 bases left in between. The CDR3 extends over 14 amino acids. Per germline, CDR1 SGHTA and CDR2 FQGNSA. Sequencing was performed on PBMCs. This receptor was identified in a woman aged 25 to 45 in good health and CMV-seropositive. The chain couples TRBV7-2 to TRBJ2-5, with D possibly being TRBD1 (6 bases). CDR3 region: CASSLDRAGETQYF. CDR3 in DNA: TGTGCCAGCAGCTTAGACAGGGCTGGTGAGACCCAGTACTTC. Variable domain in full (rest from reference TRBV7-2 and TRBJ2-5): GAGVSQSPSNKVTEKGKDVELRCDPISGHTALYWYRQSLGQGLEFLIYFQGNSAPDKSGLPSDRFSAERTGGSVSTLTIQRTQQEDSAVYLCASSLDRAGETQYFGPGTRLLVL.